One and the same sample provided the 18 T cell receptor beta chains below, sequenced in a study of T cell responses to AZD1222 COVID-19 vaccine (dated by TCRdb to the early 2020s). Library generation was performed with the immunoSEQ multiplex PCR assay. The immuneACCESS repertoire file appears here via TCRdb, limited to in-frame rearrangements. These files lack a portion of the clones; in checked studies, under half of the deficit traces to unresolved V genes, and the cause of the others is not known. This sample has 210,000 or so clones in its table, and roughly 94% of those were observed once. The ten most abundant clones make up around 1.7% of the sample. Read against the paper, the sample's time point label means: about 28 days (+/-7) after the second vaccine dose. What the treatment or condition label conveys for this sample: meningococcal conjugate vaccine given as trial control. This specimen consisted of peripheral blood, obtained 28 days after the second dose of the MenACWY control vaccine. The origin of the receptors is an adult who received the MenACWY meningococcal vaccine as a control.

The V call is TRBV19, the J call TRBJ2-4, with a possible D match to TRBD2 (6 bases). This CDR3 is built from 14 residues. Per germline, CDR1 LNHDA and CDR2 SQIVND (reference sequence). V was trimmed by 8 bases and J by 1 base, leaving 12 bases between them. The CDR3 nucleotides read TGTGCCAGTGAGGAGGGGACGGCCAAAAACATTCAGTACTTC. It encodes CASEEGTAKNIQYF.

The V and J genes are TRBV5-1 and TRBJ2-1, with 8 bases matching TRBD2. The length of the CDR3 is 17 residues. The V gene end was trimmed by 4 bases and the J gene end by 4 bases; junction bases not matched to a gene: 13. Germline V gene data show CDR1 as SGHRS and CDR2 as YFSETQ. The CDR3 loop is CASSPRLPAGGYNEQFF. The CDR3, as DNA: TGCGCCAGCAGCCCCAGGTTGCCCGCGGGGGGTTACAATGAGCAGTTCTTC. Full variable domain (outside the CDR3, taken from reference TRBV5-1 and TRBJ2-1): KAGVTQTPRYLIKTRGQQVTLSCSPISGHRSVSWYQQTPGQGLQFLFEYFSETQRNKGNFPGRFSGRQFSNSRSEMNVSTLELGDSALYLCASSPRLPAGGYNEQFFGPGTRLTVL.

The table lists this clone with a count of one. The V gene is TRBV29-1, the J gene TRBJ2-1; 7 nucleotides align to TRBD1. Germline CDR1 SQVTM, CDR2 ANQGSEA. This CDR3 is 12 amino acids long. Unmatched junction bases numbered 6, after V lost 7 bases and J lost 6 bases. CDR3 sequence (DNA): TGCAGCGCCCTTGGACAGGTCAATGAGCAGTTCTTC. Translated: CSALGQVNEQFF.

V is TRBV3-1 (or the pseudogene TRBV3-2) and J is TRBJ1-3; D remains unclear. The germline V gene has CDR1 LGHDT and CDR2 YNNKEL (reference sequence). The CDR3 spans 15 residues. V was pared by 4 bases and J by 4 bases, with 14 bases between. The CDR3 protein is CASSLDIRPGNTIYF. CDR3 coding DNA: TGTGCCAGCAGCCTAGACATTCGACCCGGAAACACCATATATTTT.

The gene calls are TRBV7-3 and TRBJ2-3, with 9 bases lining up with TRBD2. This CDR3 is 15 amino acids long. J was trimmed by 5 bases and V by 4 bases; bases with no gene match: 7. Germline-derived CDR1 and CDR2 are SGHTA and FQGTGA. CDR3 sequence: CASSSGGLAGDTQYF. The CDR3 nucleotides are TGTGCCAGCAGCTCCGGGGGACTAGCTGGAGATACGCAGTATTTT.

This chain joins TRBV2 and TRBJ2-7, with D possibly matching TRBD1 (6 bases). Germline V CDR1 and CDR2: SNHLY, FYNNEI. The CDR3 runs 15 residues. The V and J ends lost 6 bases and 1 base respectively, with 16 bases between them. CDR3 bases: TGTGCCAGCAGGGTGGGATTGGGGGCTTCCTACGAGCAGTACTTC. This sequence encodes CASRVGLGASYEQYF.

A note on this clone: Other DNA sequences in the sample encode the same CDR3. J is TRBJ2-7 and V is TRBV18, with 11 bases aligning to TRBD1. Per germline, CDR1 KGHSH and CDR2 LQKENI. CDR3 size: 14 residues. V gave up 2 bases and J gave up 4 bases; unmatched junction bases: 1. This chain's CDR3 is CASSPGTGGYEQYF. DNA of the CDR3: TGTGCCAGCTCACCAGGGACAGGGGGTTACGAGCAGTACTTC.

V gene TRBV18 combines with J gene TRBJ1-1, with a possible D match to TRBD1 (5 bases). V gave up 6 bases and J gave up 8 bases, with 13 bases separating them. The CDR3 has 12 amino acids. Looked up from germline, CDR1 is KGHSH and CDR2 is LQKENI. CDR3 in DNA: TGTGCCAGCTCGTCGGGGGACGGCGAAGCTTTCTTT. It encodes CASSSGDGEAFF. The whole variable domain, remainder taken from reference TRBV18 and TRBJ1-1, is NAGVMQNPRHLVRRRGQEARLRCSPMKGHSHVYWYRQLPEEGLKFMVYLQKENIIDESGMPKERFSAEFPKEGPSILRIQQVVRGDSAAYFCASSSGDGEAFFGQGTRLTVV.

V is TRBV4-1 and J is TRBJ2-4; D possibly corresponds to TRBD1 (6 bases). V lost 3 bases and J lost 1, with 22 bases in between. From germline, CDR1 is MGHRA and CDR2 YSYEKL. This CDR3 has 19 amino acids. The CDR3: CASSQGATVGFLAKNIQYF. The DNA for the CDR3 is TGCGCCAGCAGCCAGGGGGCCACCGTAGGGTTTCTGGCCAAAAACATTCAGTACTTC.

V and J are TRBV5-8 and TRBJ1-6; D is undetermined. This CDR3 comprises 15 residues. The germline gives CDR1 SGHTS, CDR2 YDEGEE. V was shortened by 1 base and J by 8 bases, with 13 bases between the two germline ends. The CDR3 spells CASSLTTRGHSPLHF. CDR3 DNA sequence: TGTGCCAGCAGCTTGACGACTCGCGGGCATTCACCCCTCCACTTT.

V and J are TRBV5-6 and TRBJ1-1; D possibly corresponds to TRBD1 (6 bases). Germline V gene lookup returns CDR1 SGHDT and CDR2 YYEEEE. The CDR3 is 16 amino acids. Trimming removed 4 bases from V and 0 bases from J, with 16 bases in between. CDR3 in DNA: TGTGCCAGCAGCCCACCGGGACATTTAATGAACACTGAAGCTTTCTTT. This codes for CASSPPGHLMNTEAFF.

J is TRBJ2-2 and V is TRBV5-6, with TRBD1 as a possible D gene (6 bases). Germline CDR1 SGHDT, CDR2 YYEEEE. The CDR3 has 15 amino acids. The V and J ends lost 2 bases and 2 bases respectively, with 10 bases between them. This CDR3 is CASSFRTVNTGELFF. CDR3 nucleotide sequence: TGTGCCAGCAGCTTTCGGACAGTTAACACCGGGGAGCTGTTTTTT.

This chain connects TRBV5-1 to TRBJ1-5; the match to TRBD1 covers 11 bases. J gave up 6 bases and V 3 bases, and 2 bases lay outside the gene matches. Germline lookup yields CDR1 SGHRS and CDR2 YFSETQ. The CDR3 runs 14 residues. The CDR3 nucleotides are TGCGCCAGCAGCTCAGGGACAGGGGGTCAGCCCCAGCATTTT. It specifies CASSSGTGGQPQHF.

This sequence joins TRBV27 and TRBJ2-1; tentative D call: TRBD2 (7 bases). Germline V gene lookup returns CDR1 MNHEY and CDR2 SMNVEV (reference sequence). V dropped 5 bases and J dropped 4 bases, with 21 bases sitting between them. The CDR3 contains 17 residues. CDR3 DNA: TGTGCCAGCAGTCGCCAGGGGACTACCCATTTTTACAATGAGCAGTTCTTC. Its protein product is CASSRQGTTHFYNEQFF.

This CDR3 is CASSPPGVGAYEQYF. In DNA form, the CDR3 reads TGTGCCAGCAGCCCACCAGGGGTTGGGGCCTACGAGCAGTACTTC. This rearrangement joins TRBV3-1 (or the pseudogene TRBV3-2) to TRBJ2-7; possibly TRBD1 for D (6 bases). The CDR3 consists of 15 residues. The V gene's germline CDR1 is LGHDT and CDR2 YNNKEL (reference sequence). The V and J ends lost 4 bases and 2 bases respectively, with 15 bases between them.

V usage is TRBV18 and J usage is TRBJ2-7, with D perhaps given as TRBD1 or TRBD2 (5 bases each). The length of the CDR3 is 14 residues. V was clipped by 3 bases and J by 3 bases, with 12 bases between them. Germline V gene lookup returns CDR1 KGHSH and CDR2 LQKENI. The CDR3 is CASSPRVGDYEQYF. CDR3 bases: TGTGCCAGCTCACCGCGGGTGGGGGACTACGAGCAGTACTTC.

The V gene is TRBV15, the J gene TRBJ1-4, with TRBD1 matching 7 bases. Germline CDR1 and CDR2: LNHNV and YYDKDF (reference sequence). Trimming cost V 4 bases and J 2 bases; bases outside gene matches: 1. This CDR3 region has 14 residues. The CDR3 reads CATSTDRTNEKLFF. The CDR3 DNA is TGTGCCACCAGCACGGACAGGACTAATGAAAAACTGTTTTTT. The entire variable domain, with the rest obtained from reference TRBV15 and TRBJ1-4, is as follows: DAMVIQNPRYQVTQFGKPVTLSCSQTLNHNVMYWYQQKSSQAPKLLFHYYDKDFNNEADTPDNFQSRRPNTSFCFLDIRSPGLGDTAMYLCATSTDRTNEKLFFGSGTQLSVL.

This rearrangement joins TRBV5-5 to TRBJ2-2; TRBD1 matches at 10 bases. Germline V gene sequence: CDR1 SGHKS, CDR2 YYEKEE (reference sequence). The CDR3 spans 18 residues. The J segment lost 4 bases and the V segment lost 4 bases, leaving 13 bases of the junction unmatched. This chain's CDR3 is CASSQLLGQGLGTGELFF. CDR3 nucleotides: TGTGCCAGCAGCCAACTCTTGGGACAGGGGTTGGGCACCGGGGAGCTGTTTTTT.